This TCR beta chain was obtained from a study of blood T cell repertoires in COVID-19. Study details: Sites across the United States, Italy and Spain contributed samples from acute and convalescent COVID-19. Sources were T cells, B-cell-depleted T cells, or PBMCs; the material itself was cDNA or gDNA.

The J segment lost 4 bases and the V segment lost 0 bases, leaving 10 bases of the junction unmatched. Per the germline V gene, CDR1 is LNHNV and CDR2 is YYDKDF (reference sequence). The CDR3 runs 17 residues. In the study's own analysis: Nucleated cell number was recorded as an estimate derived from reference gene primer amplification. Produced via immunoSEQ multiplex PCR; TCRdb's table is partial and in-frame only. Clonal size and the V and J genes are those of that table, whereas D and trimming came from the DNA. The table has around 70,000 clones, roughly 80% seen once. The sample consisted of peripheral blood. The genes are TRBV15 and TRBJ1-2; 8 bases fit TRBD1. The sequence came from a woman of 80 years or more with active or convalescent COVID-19. CDR3 region: CATSRDLGTGASYGYTF. The CDR3 nucleotides are TGTGCCACCAGCAGAGATTTAGGGACAGGCGCAAGCTATGGCTACACCTTC.